These 8 T cell receptor beta chains were all obtained from the same sample, sequenced in a study of T cells in pancreatic ductal adenocarcinoma. Measured with immunoSEQ multiplex PCR; TCRdb has only the in-frame clones, and not every one. The table has approximately 97,000 clones, roughly 96% seen once. Surgery without prior neoadjuvant therapy was the treatment of the selected pancreatic ductal adenocarcinoma patients. The sequenced sample consisted of PBMCs. All receptors come from a human donor with pancreatic ductal adenocarcinoma.

The rearrangement uses TRBV19 and TRBJ1-1; the D is unclear. V gave up 3 bases and J gave up 4 bases, with 12 bases separating them. The CDR3 loop spans 14 amino acids. Germline V gene data show CDR1 as LNHDA and CDR2 as SQIVND (reference sequence). The CDR3 DNA sequence: TGTGCCAGTAGTATCCGGGGAGTCGGCACTGAAGCTTTCTTT. This codes for CASSIRGVGTEAFF.

The rearrangement uses TRBV11-2 and TRBJ2-1, with D unresolved. The germline V and J ends were trimmed by 6 bases and 5 bases, with 11 bases remaining between them. The CDR3 length is 13 residues. Germline CDR1 and CDR2: SGHAT and FQNNGV. The CDR3 bases are TGTGCCAGCAGAAGAATTAGTAACAATGAGCAGTTCTTC. Residues: CASRRISNNEQFF.

This rearrangement joins TRBV7-2 to TRBJ1-1, with no clear D. Trimming shortened V by 5 bases and J by 5 bases, and 18 bases separated the two germline ends. This CDR3 is 15 amino acids long. CDR1 is SGHTA and CDR2 is FQGNSA in the germline V gene. CDR3 sequence reads: CASSLSTGVGTEAFF. CDR3 bases: TGTGCCAGCAGCCTGTCGACCGGGGTTGGGACTGAAGCTTTCTTT.

This clone has just one count. This chain links TRBV7-8 with TRBJ1-3, with 7 bases identical to TRBD1. Germline values: CDR1 SGHVS, CDR2 FQNEAQ. The CDR3 loop spans 13 amino acids. The J segment lost 4 bases and the V segment lost 5 bases, leaving 2 bases of the junction unmatched. The CDR3 protein is CASSPDRGNTIYF. The CDR3 DNA sequence: TGTGCCAGCAGCCCGGACAGGGGAAACACCATATATTTT.

The chain carries TRBV2 and TRBJ1-5, with D perhaps TRBD1 (6 bases). Germline loops: CDR1 SNHLY, CDR2 FYNNEI. With 4 bases removed from V and 4 bases from J, the gap between germline ends came to 11 bases. The CDR3 is 14 amino acids. The CDR3 loop is CASSGTGQNQPQHF. CDR3 DNA: TGTGCCAGCAGTGGAACCGGACAGAATCAGCCCCAGCATTTT.

V gene TRBV9 combines with J gene TRBJ2-1, with 7 bases fitting TRBD1. V was clipped by 0 bases and J by 10 bases; unmatched bases: 10. CDR3 length equals 15 residues. The germline CDR1 and CDR2 sequences are SGDLS and YYNGEE. The CDR3 DNA is TGTGCCAGCAGCGTAGGGGCAGGGGGTGCAAGCGAGCAGTTCTTC. Residues: CASSVGAGGASEQFF. The whole variable domain, remainder taken from reference TRBV9 and TRBJ2-1, is DSGVTQTPKHLITATGQRVTLRCSPRSGDLSVYWYQQSLDQGLQFLIQYYNGEERAKGNILERFSAQQFPDLHSELNLSSLELGDSALYFCASSVGAGGASEQFFGPGTRLTVL.

A single count supports this clone. CDR3 sequence: CASSATSGSRADTQYF. The CDR3 region has the DNA TGTGCCAGCAGCGCTACTAGCGGGAGTAGGGCAGATACGCAGTATTTT. The rearrangement joins TRBV9 to TRBJ2-3; 11 nucleotides align to TRBD2. Germline CDR1 reads SGDLS; CDR2 reads YYNGEE. There are 16 residues in the CDR3. J was trimmed by 4 bases and V by 3 bases; bases with no gene match: 7.

This rearrangement joins TRBV11-2 to TRBJ2-7; the match to TRBD1 covers 7 bases. The trim removed 6 bases at V and 0 bases at J, leaving 8 bases unmatched. The CDR3 consists of 15 residues. Germline CDR1 is SGHAT and CDR2 is FQNNGV. The CDR3 loop is CASRRPGQSSYEQYF. CDR3 in DNA: TGTGCCAGCAGACGGCCGGGACAGAGCTCCTACGAGCAGTACTTC. Drawing the rest from reference TRBV11-2 and TRBJ2-7, the complete variable domain is EAGVAQSPRYKIIEKRQSVAFWCNPISGHATLYWYQQILGQGPKLLIQFQNNGVVDDSQLPKDRFSAERLKGVDSTLKIQPAKLEDSAVYLCASRRPGQSSYEQYFGPGTRLTVT.